Listed below are T cell receptor beta chains from one sample, sequenced in a study of Ad26.COV2.S vaccination and SARS-CoV-2 variants. Sequencing used immunoSEQ multiplex PCR; TCRdb keeps in-frame clones, though not all of them. The data show around 450,000 clones, 75% to 90% seen once. This specimen consisted of peripheral blood, obtained in a trial of Ad26.COV2.S vaccine versus placebo. All receptors derive from a person aged 18-60 years who received the Ad26.COV2.S COVID-19 vaccine or a placebo. Each CDR3 is given with its conserved first and last residue. A D gene is named only where the DNA matches it firmly. Expanded clones are given a class, and other clones once, few, many or no size at all.

cdr3_length clone_size j_call v_call d_call cdr3_aa cdr3_nt
15 NA TRBJ1-6 TRBV7-9 NA CASSPEGSYNSPLHF TGTGCCAGCAGCCCCGAGGGGTCCTATAATTCACCCCTCCACTTT
14 NA TRBJ1-1 TRBV5-1 NA CASSLSRRNTEAFF TGCGCCAGCAGCCTCTCGCGGCGGAACACTGAAGCTTTCTTT
11 NA TRBJ2-2 TRBV3-1/TRBV3-2 NA CASRNWGELFF TGTGCCAGCAGGAATTGGGGGGAGCTGTTTTTT
14 NA TRBJ2-5 TRBV5-4 NA CASAVGQRQETQYF TGTGCCAGCGCCGTGGGACAACGGCAAGAGACCCAGTACTTC
13 NA TRBJ1-5 TRBV19 NA CASSIDLDQPQHF TGTGCCAGTAGTATAGATCTGGATCAGCCCCAGCATTTT
14 NA TRBJ2-7 TRBV18 NA CASSPGIVSYEQYF TGTGCCAGCTCACCTGGGATAGTCTCCTACGAGCAGTACTTC
17 NA TRBJ1-6 TRBV7-2 TRBD1 CAAARTGGESGNSPLHF TGTGCCGCGGCTAGGACAGGGGGTGAATCTGGGAATTCACCCCTCCACTTT
15 NA TRBJ2-3 TRBV9 TRBD1 CASTSTGQGTDTQYF TGTGCCAGCACCTCTACGGGACAGGGCACAGATACGCAGTATTTT
20 NA TRBJ2-6 TRBV5-1 TRBD2 CASSPAGGVQRWRGANVLTF TGCGCCAGCAGCCCCGCGGGGGGAGTCCAGCGTTGGCGGGGGGCCAACGTCCTGACTTTC
14 few TRBJ2-5 TRBV7-9 NA CASSSRGLQETQYF TGTGCCAGCAGCTCAAGGGGACTTCAAGAGACCCAGTACTTC
13 NA TRBJ1-1 TRBV7-3 NA CASSSYPQGEAFF TGTGCCAGCAGCTCCTACCCACAGGGAGAAGCTTTCTTT
16 NA TRBJ2-1 TRBV11-2 TRBD1 CASSLAGQGFYNEQFF TGTGCCAGCAGCTTAGCGGGACAGGGTTTCTACAATGAGCAGTTCTTC
13 NA TRBJ1-1 TRBV5-5 TRBD1 CASSLTGYTEAFF TGTGCCAGCAGCCTGACAGGGTACACTGAAGCTTTCTTT
14 NA TRBJ2-7 TRBV5-1 NA CASQGTASSYEQYF TGCGCCTCCCAGGGGACTGCCAGCTCCTACGAGCAGTACTTC
15 NA TRBJ1-5 TRBV19 TRBD1 CASSIVAGGNQPQHF TGTGCCAGTAGTATAGTGGCAGGGGGTAATCAGCCCCAGCATTTT
11 NA TRBJ1-2 TRBV7-8 NA CASSLDRGYTF TGTGCCAGCAGCTTAGATAGGGGCTACACCTTC
15 NA TRBJ2-1 TRBV3-1/TRBV3-2 NA CASSQDSGAYNEQFF TGTGCCAGCAGCCAAGATTCAGGGGCGTACAATGAGCAGTTCTTC
13 NA TRBJ2-7 TRBV5-6 TRBD2 CASSSGGADEQYF TGTGCCAGCAGCTCGGGGGGGGCCGACGAGCAGTACTTC
14 NA TRBJ1-2 TRBV3-1/TRBV3-2 NA CASSQDLGARGYTF TGTGCCAGCAGCCAAGACTTGGGGGCGAGGGGCTACACCTTC
18 NA TRBJ2-2 TRBV3-1/TRBV3-2 TRBD1 CASSQVGAGGFTYGELFF TGTGCCAGCAGCCAAGTTGGGGCAGGGGGATTTACATACGGGGAGCTGTTTTTT
14 NA TRBJ1-6 TRBV5-1 NA CASSSGTAYSPLHF TGCGCCAGCAGCTCGGGGACGGCATATTCACCCCTCCACTTT
15 NA TRBJ2-7 TRBV5-4 NA CASSLAPGENYEQYF TGTGCCAGCAGCTTGGCCCCGGGGGAGAACTACGAGCAGTACTTC
15 few TRBJ2-7 TRBV7-9 TRBD2 CASSSKLGGLDEQYF TGTGCCAGCAGCTCCAAGCTGGGAGGACTAGACGAGCAGTACTTC
14 NA TRBJ2-1 TRBV10-3 TRBD2 CAISSGSPYNEQFF TGTGCCATCAGTAGCGGGAGCCCCTACAATGAGCAGTTCTTC
11 NA TRBJ1-2 TRBV6-5 NA CASVWGIGYTF TGTGCCAGCGTTTGGGGTATTGGCTACACCTTC
12 NA TRBJ2-3 TRBV2 NA CASSQSPGTQYF TGTGCCAGCAGTCAGTCCCCCGGTACGCAGTATTTT
16 NA TRBJ1-1 TRBV6-2/TRBV6-3 NA CASSTDHPGWNTEAFF TGTGCCAGCAGTACCGACCACCCAGGATGGAACACTGAAGCTTTCTTT
11 NA TRBJ2-3 TRBV14 NA CASSQNGLMVF TGTGCCAGCAGCCAGAATGGGCTGATGGTATTT
13 NA TRBJ2-5 TRBV12-3/TRBV12-4 NA CASSFVEEESQYF TGTGCCAGCAGTTTCGTGGAGGAGGAGTCCCAGTACTTC
15 NA TRBJ1-3 TRBV10-3 TRBD1 CAISESFGQGNTIYF TGTGCCATCAGTGAGTCCTTCGGACAGGGCAACACCATATATTTT
14 NA TRBJ1-1 TRBV18 TRBD1 CASSPDRGRTEAFF TGTGCCAGCTCACCCGACAGGGGGCGTACTGAAGCTTTCTTT
14 NA TRBJ2-5 TRBV7-3 NA CASSLGTAGETQYF TGTGCCAGCAGCTTGGGGACGGCGGGAGAGACCCAGTACTTC
15 NA TRBJ2-3 TRBV5-1 NA CASSLGTIPTDTQYF TGCGCCAGCAGCCTTGGGACCATTCCCACAGATACGCAGTATTTT
14 NA TRBJ1-2 TRBV19 NA CASSMGVLNYGYTF TGTGCCAGTAGTATGGGAGTGCTGAACTATGGCTACACCTTC
16 NA TRBJ2-2 TRBV2 NA CASSSGTSDPPGELFF TGTGCCAGCAGTTCCGGGACTTCCGATCCCCCCGGGGAGCTGTTTTTT
14 NA TRBJ2-7 TRBV19 NA CASSIVPGGSEQYF TGTGCCAGTAGTATAGTGCCAGGAGGAAGCGAGCAGTACTTC
12 NA TRBJ1-2 TRBV4-2 NA CASSQVAGGYTF TGTGCCAGCAGCCAAGTAGCAGGGGGCTACACCTTC
17 NA TRBJ2-3 TRBV5-1 TRBD1 CASSPTTGTGQADTQYF TGCGCCAGCAGCCCTACAACCGGGACAGGGCAGGCAGATACGCAGTATTTT
13 NA TRBJ2-5 TRBV9 NA CASSVGRAETQYF TGTGCCAGCAGCGTGGGGCGAGCGGAGACCCAGTACTTC
18 NA TRBJ2-2 TRBV6-2/TRBV6-3 NA CASSVRGGRLAFTGELFF TGTGCCAGCAGTGTAAGGGGGGGCCGGTTGGCGTTCACCGGGGAGCTGTTTTTT
17 NA TRBJ1-2 TRBV7-2 NA CASSFGNGPGVNYGYTF NA
15 NA TRBJ2-2 TRBV5-1 NA CASSRPGPHTGELFF TGCGCCAGCAGCCGCCCGGGACCGCACACCGGGGAGCTGTTTTTT
15 NA TRBJ2-7 TRBV4-2 NA CASSQGPWDSYEQYF TGTGCCAGCAGCCAAGGTCCCTGGGACTCCTACGAGCAGTACTTC
14 NA TRBJ1-1 TRBV3-1/TRBV3-2 TRBD1 CASEDRALNTEAFF TGTGCCAGCGAGGACAGGGCCTTGAACACTGAAGCTTTCTTT
13 NA TRBJ1-4 TRBV5-1 NA CASSLGTNEKLFF TGCGCCAGCAGCTTGGGTACTAATGAAAAACTGTTTTTT
14 NA TRBJ1-1 TRBV29-1 TRBD1 CSVAEGQGATEAFF TGCAGCGTTGCCGAGGGACAGGGCGCCACTGAAGCTTTCTTT
14 NA TRBJ2-7 TRBV15 NA CATSGDRFSYEQYF TGTGCCACCAGCGGAGACAGATTCTCCTACGAGCAGTACTTC
13 once TRBJ2-1 TRBV7-2 NA CASSLGRDNEQFF TGTGCCAGCAGCTTAGGCCGAGACAATGAGCAGTTCTTC
18 NA TRBJ2-3 TRBV4-2 TRBD1 CASSQDRGDRGLGDTQYF TGTGCCAGCAGCCAAGACCGTGGGGACAGGGGATTGGGAGATACGCAGTATTTT
17 NA TRBJ2-3 TRBV7-2 TRBD2 CASSFQLLAGGGNTQYF TGTGCCAGCAGCTTTCAGTTGCTGGCGGGGGGCGGGAATACGCAGTATTTT
15 NA TRBJ2-1 TRBV7-2 NA CASSRGTTSKNEQFF TGTGCCAGCAGCCGCGGGACAACCTCTAAAAATGAGCAGTTCTTC
15 NA TRBJ2-3 TRBV5-1 NA CASSWPSGVTDTQYF TGCGCCAGCAGCTGGCCCTCGGGAGTCACAGATACGCAGTATTTT
13 once TRBJ1-2 TRBV12-3/TRBV12-4 NA CASSLADGYGYTF TGTGCCAGCAGTTTAGCGGACGGCTATGGCTACACCTTC
13 NA TRBJ2-1 TRBV11-3 NA CASSPDTYNEQFF TGTGCCAGCAGCCCGGACACCTACAATGAGCAGTTCTTC
16 NA TRBJ2-2 TRBV11-3 TRBD1 CASSRGQVSTPGELFF TGTGCCAGCAGCAGGGGACAGGTGTCCACACCGGGTGAGCTGTTTTTT
14 NA TRBJ2-2 TRBV4-3 TRBD1 CASRGQGSSGELFF TGCGCCAGCAGGGGACAGGGGTCTTCCGGGGAGCTGTTTTTT
18 once TRBJ1-5 TRBV18 TRBD1 CASSLRQGGGYSNQPQHF TGTGCCAGCTCACTAAGACAGGGTGGAGGTTATAGCAATCAGCCCCAGCATTTT
16 NA TRBJ1-1 TRBV5-1 TRBD1 CASSADRGLGNTEAFF TGCGCCAGCAGCGCGGACAGGGGGCTGGGGAACACTGAAGCTTTCTTT
16 NA TRBJ1-6 TRBV4-3 NA CASSQDPRAANSPLHF TGCGCCAGCAGCCAAGACCCCCGGGCCGCCAATTCACCCCTCCACTTT
18 NA TRBJ1-3 TRBV5-8 NA CASSLEYQVTRSGNTIYF TGTGCCAGCAGCTTGGAATATCAGGTCACCCGCTCTGGAAACACCATATATTTT